These T cell receptor beta chains were read from a single sample in a study of T-cell reconstitution after alpha-beta-depleted transplantation in children. TCRdb called the PCR reads again in MiXCR, with one record for every CDR3 protein. The sample consists of about 78,000 distinct CDR3 sequences, 11% to 15% of them appearing once. The specimen was PBMCs, mostly from graft donor cells, collected 180 days after TCRalphabeta/CD19-depleted stem cell transplant. All receptors derive from a male patient under 10 years old who had a stem cell transplant for acute lymphoblastic leukemia, so the T cells may come from the graft donor. CDR3s include the opening cysteine and the closing phenylalanine or tryptophan. The D gene is left open where the match is weak. Size tells how often a clone was seen (once, few, many) or the class of an expanded clone, and some rows leave it out.

cdr3_aa cdr3_nt j_call d_call v_call clone_size
CASSQDLAGGLLLPEQYF TGCGCCAGCAGCCAAGATTTAGCGGGGGGGCTCCTACTCCCCGAGCAGTACTTC TRBJ2-7 TRBD2 TRBV4-3 medium-sized
CSASWDRGPYEQYF TGCAGTGCTAGTTGGGACAGGGGGCCCTACGAGCAGTACTTC TRBJ2-7 TRBD1 TRBV20-1 few
CASTNSKVSGRAYEQYF TGTGCCAGCACCAACAGTAAGGTCAGCGGGAGGGCCTACGAGCAGTACTTC TRBJ2-7 TRBD2 TRBV18 few
CASRPTDTQYF TGTGCCAGCAGACCCACAGATACGCAGTATTTT TRBJ2-3 . TRBV6-1 .
CSATPLVRIYNEQFF TGCAGTGCTACCCCACTAGTAAGGATCTACAATGAGCAGTTCTTC TRBJ2-1 . TRBV20-1 .
CASQRQGYNSPLHF TGTGCCAGTCAACGACAGGGCTATAATTCACCCCTCCACTTT TRBJ1-6 TRBD1 TRBV27 .
CASSLRGAKETQYF TGTGCCAGCAGCTTACGGGGGGCTAAAGAGACCCAGTACTTC TRBJ2-5 . TRBV7-3 few
CASSLEDRGTYEQYF TGTGCCAGCAGCCTCGAGGACAGGGGGACCTACGAGCAGTACTTC TRBJ2-7 TRBD1 TRBV6-1 .
CASSVVGPGNEQFF TGTGCCAGCAGCGTAGTAGGGCCGGGGAATGAGCAGTTCTTC TRBJ2-1 . TRBV9 many
CASSLGRGKGGDTQYF TGCGCCAGCAGCTTGGGTCGTGGGAAAGGGGGAGATACGCAGTATTTT TRBJ2-3 . TRBV5-1 .
CASSSDDLWGKNIQYF TGTGCCAGCAGCTCCGATGACCTCTGGGGCAAAAACATTCAGTACTTC TRBJ2-4 . TRBV7-2 .
CASSAGTSGEQYF TGTGCCAGCTCCGCCGGGACTAGCGGGGAGCAGTACTTC TRBJ2-7 TRBD2 TRBV18 .
CASSRRREGEGVTHEQYF TGTGCCAGCAGCAGACGGCGGGAGGGCGAGGGGGTTACCCACGAGCAGTACTTC TRBJ2-7 TRBD2 TRBV11-2 few
CASSQDWGRGNGYTF TGCGCCAGCAGCCAAGATTGGGGCAGGGGAAATGGCTACACCTTC TRBJ1-2 . TRBV4-3 few
CASSLRGQGPNTGELFF TGTGCCAGCAGCTTACGGGGACAGGGGCCGAACACCGGGGAGCTGTTTTTT TRBJ2-2 TRBD1 TRBV7-9 .
CASSLKQGIFSHYEQYF TGTGCCAGCAGCTTAAAACAGGGAATTTTTAGTCACTACGAGCAGTACTTC TRBJ2-7 . TRBV5-6 .
CSVTPGRGTSGNNEQFF TGCAGCGTTACGCCGGGGAGGGGGACTAGCGGTAACAATGAGCAGTTCTTC TRBJ2-1 TRBD2 TRBV29-1 .
CASSIDSGTYEQYF TGTGCCAGCAGCATAGACAGCGGGACCTACGAGCAGTACTTC TRBJ2-7 TRBD2 TRBV7-2 few
CAWSVSHEQYF TGTGCCTGGAGTGTATCCCACGAGCAGTACTTC TRBJ2-7 . TRBV30 .
CATSDRQGAREQYF TGTGCCACCAGTGATCGACAGGGGGCAAGGGAGCAGTACTTC TRBJ2-7 TRBD1 TRBV24-1 few
CASSLVRGRGGMTQYF TGTGCCAGCAGCTTAGTACGTGGAAGAGGAGGCATGACCCAGTACTTC TRBJ2-5 . TRBV7-9 .
CASSLLTGSLYGYTF TGTGCCAGCAGCCTTTTGACAGGGAGCCTTTATGGCTACACCTTC TRBJ1-2 TRBD1 TRBV4-2 few